This T cell receptor (beta chain) was observed in a study of vaccination and CD4 T cells after COVID-19 (dated by TCRdb to about 2022). Context from the whole study: Convalescent patients had a positive SARS-CoV-2 result on nasal swab PCR, and of these patients, several had mild disease and one had severe disease. The convalescent cohort included six males and four females, with two Hispanic individuals, seven Caucasians, two Asians and one multiracial person. Two doses of either the Pfizer-BioNTech BNT162b2 vaccine (n=8) or the Moderna mRNA-1273 vaccine (n=2) were administered to participants. Post-COVID blood samples from convalescent patients were collected a median of roughly 100 days after diagnosis, with a range of 35 to 161 days. Post-vaccine blood samples were obtained a median of approximately 74 days after the second vaccine dose, with a range of about 12 to 241 days. Culture stimuli were overlapping spike peptide pools from SARS-CoV-2 and from the common cold coronaviruses HCoV-NL63, HCoV-OC43 and HCoV-229E. Control cultures used a CEFX viral epitope pool as positive control, an HIV-1 Nef peptide pool as negative control, or no peptide. In 10 COVID-19 convalescent patients and a few infection-naive healthy vaccine recipients, researchers compared the spike-specific CD4+ TCR repertoire from before mRNA vaccination with the repertoire from after.

According to the germline V gene (reference sequence), CDR1 reads WNHNN and CDR2 reads SYGVQD. The junction shows trimming of 8 bases on V and 4 bases on J, and the gene matches do not reach 17 bases of it. Inclusive of the bounding cysteine and phenylalanine, the CDR3 is 17 residues long. Only CDR3 DNA remains: 51 bases, in frame from the first base. Per the publication, the treatment or condition label means: approximately 9-day PBMC culture with coronavirus spike peptide pools or control peptides (ViraFEST assay). The ViraFEST assay, used in the study, expanded antigen-specific T cells with peptide pools and then identified the expanded clonotypes through TCR sequencing. The positive SARS-CoV-2 PCR tests of the convalescent patients were dated from March to December 2020, before the Alpha, Beta and Delta variants emerged in the United States. More than 1.5 million PBMCs per well were cultured in IMDM with roughly 5.5% human AB serum and 8 to 10 IU/ml IL-2, plus 10 ug/ml peptide pools. Half of the culture medium was replaced with fresh IL-2-containing medium on days 3 and 7. After approximately 10 days of culture, CD4+ T cells were isolated by negative selection using the EasySep CD4+ T cell isolation kit. PBMCs were separated from whole blood using Ficoll-Paque Plus gradient centrifugation and then either used fresh or cryopreserved at -140C. In general, triplicate wells were set up for every culture condition.

With regard to this clonotype: The target of this receptor is not known. There are no base qualities to consult, and no much larger clone falls within one base.

Broader findings and caveats from the paper: In convalescent patients, a median around 86% of post-vaccine SARS-CoV-2-reactive clones were detected only after vaccination, and vaccine-specific priming was suggested by this finding. The median number of SARS-CoV-2-reactive clonotypes rose from 20 to 25 after infection to some 37 after vaccination, but the change was not significant. The number of convalescent patients in the study was relatively small, and the study did not examine early timepoints following natural infection. Nearly all vaccine-specific clones in convalescent patients (304 of 307) were mono-reactive for SARS-CoV-2 spike rather than cross-reactive with common cold coronaviruses.

Library prep was done by PCR. TCR sequencing of DNA from cultured CD4+ T cells used the Oncomine TCR Beta short-read assay at the Johns Hopkins FTIC core. The QIAamp micro DNA kit was used to extract genomic DNA from the cultured CD4+ T cells. Oncomine TCR Beta libraries from cultured CD4+ T cells were pooled with unique dual indexes and sequenced on an Illumina iSeq 100. In the source study's methods: Non-productive sequences were removed, and CDR3s not starting with C, not ending with F or W, or shorter than 7 amino acids were discarded. The MANAFEST web application identified antigen-specific clonotypes by comparing peptide-stimulated wells against reference wells and other culture wells. Positive clones required FDR below 0.05, an odds ratio above 5, and productive frequency above 0.1% in at least two of three replicate wells. Clonotypes that were significantly expanded in both SARS-CoV-2 spike wells and at least one common cold coronavirus spike condition were defined as cross-reactive. Using R version 3.6.1, CDR3 homology was evaluated through Levenshtein distances (stringdist) along with unrooted phylogenetic trees (ape). TCRdb redid the processing of the public reads, applying fastp at Q25 and MiXCR, and retained in-frame beta chains. Every distinct CDR3 protein forms one entry, paired with its most common genes and DNA. TCRdb assigned the V and J calls; the authors' analysis was not used. The sample table shows about 10,000 distinct CDR3 sequences, and roughly 27% are seen once. The top ten clones comprise 15% of the sample.

The material sequenced was CD4+ T cells from blood, cultured in vitro, taken after SARS-CoV-2 vaccination. This TCR was recovered from a human donor who had recovered from COVID-19. The sequence links TRBV10-1 to TRBJ1-5, with 7 middle bases fitting TRBD1. The CDR3 has the sequence CASVDLDRFPGNQPQHF. The DNA reads as follows: TGCGCCAGCGTAGACCTGGACAGGTTCCCTGGGAATCAGCCCCAGCATTTT.